This TCR beta chain was observed in a study of T cells in Graves' hyperthyroidism and ophthalmopathy. The CDR3 has 16 residues. The germline V gene has CDR1 MNHNS and CDR2 SASEGT. J gave up 2 bases and V 6 bases, and 5 bases lay outside the gene matches. Diagnoses used clinical symptoms, serum thyroxine and TRAb, thyroid ultrasound and orbital computed tomography. It was RNA transcripts that yielded the amplified TCR beta CDR3 regions. The TCR CDR3 was amplified in a first-round RT-PCR using the HTBI primer set. TCRdb re-called the multiplex PCR reads with MiXCR, one entry per CDR3 protein. The sample has hundreds of thousands of distinct CDR3 sequences, under 20% seen once. This clonotype showed up just a few times.

Sequencing was performed on blood. This sequence was found in a woman between 45 and 65 years old with Graves' hyperthyroidism that later progressed to Graves' ophthalmopathy. This chain links TRBV6-1 with TRBJ2-3, with 13 bases that match TRBD2. CDR3 sequence: CASRRTSGGLTDTQYF. In DNA form, the CDR3 reads TGTGCCAGCAGGCGGACTAGCGGGGGACTCACAGATACGCAGTATTTT.